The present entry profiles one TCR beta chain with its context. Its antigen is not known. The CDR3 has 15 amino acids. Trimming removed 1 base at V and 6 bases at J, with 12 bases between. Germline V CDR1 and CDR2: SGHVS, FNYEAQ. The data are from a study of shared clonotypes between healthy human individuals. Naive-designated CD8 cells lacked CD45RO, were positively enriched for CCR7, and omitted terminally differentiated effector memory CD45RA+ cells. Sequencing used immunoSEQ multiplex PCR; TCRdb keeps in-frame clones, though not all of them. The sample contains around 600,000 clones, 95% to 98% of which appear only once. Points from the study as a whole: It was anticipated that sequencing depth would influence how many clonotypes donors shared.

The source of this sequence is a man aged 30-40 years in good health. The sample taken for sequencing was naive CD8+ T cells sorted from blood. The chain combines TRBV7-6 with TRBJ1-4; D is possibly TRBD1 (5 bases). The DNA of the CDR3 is TGTGCCAGCAGCTTAGAGGACAACCTTTATGAAAAACTGTTTTTT. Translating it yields CASSLEDNLYEKLFF.